The 21 T cell receptor beta chains below come from one sample, sequenced in a study of immune heterogeneity within non-small cell lung tumors. Multiplex PCR was performed with 32 V and 13 J primers, and it amplified TCR beta CDR3. MiXCR was run by TCRdb on the multiplex PCR reads, yielding one entry per CDR3 protein. The data show over 30,000 distinct CDR3 sequences, around 26% seen once. Template was bulk tumor genomic DNA, around 600 ng per sample. Doctors removed several biopsies from each primary tumor during surgery, keeping them far apart. Surgery that was curative in intent was performed on patients with untreated, newly diagnosed non-small cell lung cancer. Material: lung tumor tissue. Source of these receptors: a man aged 40-49 years with non-small cell lung cancer.

This clonotype was detected a few times. The chain recombines TRBV5-1 with TRBJ2-1; TRBD1 matches 11 bases. This CDR3 contains 16 residues. Germline values: CDR1 SGHRS, CDR2 YFSETQ. The junction had 4 bases not matched to a gene; V was cut back by 2 bases and J by 3 bases. CDR3 amino acids: CASSLGDRGIYNEQFF. The CDR3 bases are TGCGCCAGCAGCTTAGGGGACAGGGGGATCTACAATGAGCAGTTCTTC.

This clonotype was seen once. V and J are TRBV29-1 and TRBJ2-1; 7 bases agree with TRBD1. CDR3 size: 13 residues. CDR1 is SQVTM, CDR2 ANQGSEA, per germline. In DNA, the CDR3 is TGCGACCTCATACGACAGGGCTCCAATGAGCAGTTCTTC. Protein sequence: CDLIRQGSNEQFF.

About this clonotype itself: The junction shows a germline mismatch at one end, possibly a read error. CDR3 sequence: CATQGRNTRELFF. The CDR3 DNA sequence: TGTGCCACGCAGGGTAGGAACACCAGGGAGCTGTTTTTT. The chain joins TRBV7-2 to TRBJ2-2; a weak D match, TRBD1 (5 bases). The CDR3 sequence is 13 residues long. Germline values: CDR1 SGHTA, CDR2 FQGNSA.

A word on this clonotype: A clone one base away is much larger, so this may be a read error. The chain is built from TRBV9 and TRBJ2-7; 7 bases map to TRBD1. V was pared by 3 bases and J by 9 bases, with 9 bases of the junction left unmatched. The CDR3 is made up of 13 amino acids. Germline V gene lookup returns CDR1 SGDLS and CDR2 YYNGEE. The DNA for the CDR3 is TGTGCCAGCAGCGGCACAGGGGTGGACGGGCAGTACTTC. This sequence encodes CASSGTGVDGQYF.

Judged by abundance, this clonotype is medium-sized. V is TRBV11-2 and J is TRBJ1-2, with 7 nucleotides matching TRBD1. The trim removed 5 bases at V and 2 bases at J, leaving 2 bases unmatched. The CDR3 spans 13 residues. The V gene's germline CDR1 is SGHAT and CDR2 FQNNGV. The CDR3 loop reads CASSRDRNYGYTF. The CDR3 nucleotides read TGTGCCAGCAGCCGGGACAGAAACTATGGCTACACCTTC. Full variable domain (rest looked up from reference TRBV11-2 and TRBJ1-2): EAGVAQSPRYKIIEKRQSVAFWCNPISGHATLYWYQQILGQGPKLLIQFQNNGVVDDSQLPKDRFSAERLKGVDSTLKIQPAKLEDSAVYLCASSRDRNYGYTFGSGTRLTVV.

The chain carries TRBV20-1 and TRBJ2-1, with 10 bases aligning to TRBD2. J lost 6 bases, V lost 0 bases, and 8 bases had no gene match. CDR3 length: 16 residues. Germline lookup yields CDR1 DFQATT and CDR2 SNEGSKA (reference sequence). CDR3 nucleotides: TGCAGTGCTAGAGATTTGAGGGTAGCGGGAGGCAATGAGCAGTTCTTC. This sequence encodes CSARDLRVAGGNEQFF.

On this clonotype itself: This may come from a read error, since a much larger clone is one base off. The rearrangement joins TRBV24-1 to TRBJ2-1, with D possibly TRBD2 on 5 matching bases. The germline CDR1 and CDR2 sequences are KGHDR and SFDVKD. Trimming stripped 8 bases from V and 0 bases from J, with 13 bases between. The CDR3 covers 15 residues. The CDR3 DNA follows: TGTGCCACCAAGGCTAGCTGTAGCTCCTACAATGAGCAGTTCTTC. It encodes CATKASCSSYNEQFF.

The sample holds many counts of this clonotype. V is TRBV5-1 and J is TRBJ1-2; D uncertain. Trimming removed 4 bases at V and 6 bases at J, with 19 bases between. This CDR3 has 15 amino acids. Germline values: CDR1 SGHRS, CDR2 YFSETQ. The CDR3 sequence is CASSPAGRSGHGYTF. The CDR3 coding sequence is TGCGCCAGCAGCCCCGCCGGGAGGTCTGGCCATGGCTACACCTTC. Full variable domain (remainder filled in from reference TRBV5-1 and TRBJ1-2): KAGVTQTPRYLIKTRGQQVTLSCSPISGHRSVSWYQQTPGQGLQFLFEYFSETQRNKGNFPGRFSGRQFSNSRSEMNVSTLELGDSALYLCASSPAGRSGHGYTFGSGTRLTVV.

In this sample, this clonotype turned up many times. The V and J genes are TRBV6-1 and TRBJ2-3; perhaps TRBD2 as D (5 bases). Germline V CDR1 and CDR2: MNHNS, SASEGT. Trimming shortened V by 6 bases and J by 3 bases, and 16 bases separated the two germline ends. There are 15 residues in the CDR3. The CDR3 here is CASRRTRGKTDTQYF. CDR3 nucleotides: TGTGCCAGCAGGCGGACCCGAGGGAAAACAGATACGCAGTATTTT.

This clonotype was found many times. The V gene is TRBV11-2, the J gene TRBJ2-1, with D possibly called TRBD1 or TRBD2 (6 bases each). V was pared by 2 bases and J by 5 bases, with 16 bases between. Germline-derived CDR1 and CDR2 are SGHAT and FQNNGV. The CDR3 runs to 16 residues. The chain's CDR3 is CASSLRRGSGNNEQFF. The CDR3 region has the DNA TGTGCCAGCAGCTTACGGAGGGGGAGCGGCAACAATGAGCAGTTCTTC.

This clonotype turned up a few times. The CDR3 DNA is TGTGCCAGAAGTCCCCAAGGGGCTAAAGAGACCCAGTACTTC. This encodes CARSPQGAKETQYF. V is TRBV27 and J is TRBJ2-5, with TRBD1 as a possible D gene (5 bases). CDR1 and CDR2 from the germline V gene are MNHEY and SMNVEV (reference sequence). This CDR3 is 14 amino acids long. Trimming removed 9 bases from V and 3 bases from J, with 17 bases in between.

The chain employs TRBV5-1 and TRBJ2-3; possibly TRBD1 for D (5 bases). The CDR3 extends over 14 amino acids. CDR1 and CDR2 from the germline V gene are SGHRS and YFSETQ. The V gene lost 0 bases and the J gene lost 12 bases, with 17 bases spanning the gap. This chain's CDR3 is CASSLGQNTETQYF. The CDR3 nucleotides read TGCGCCAGCAGCTTGGGACAGAACACAGAAACCCAGTATTTT.

This clonotype was seen at least ten times. The CDR3 coding sequence is TGTGCCAGCAGTTTTCTAGTGGCAGGGGGCCGGGATGAGCAGTTCTTC. Its protein product is CASSFLVAGGRDEQFF. This rearrangement joins TRBV12-3 or TRBV12-4 to TRBJ2-1, with TRBD1 matching 8 bases. The V gene end was trimmed by 3 bases and the J gene end by 8 bases; junction bases not matched to a gene: 12. CDR3 length: 16 residues.

With respect to this clonotype: Germline is not matched at one junction end, which may reflect a read error. The V gene is TRBV19, the J gene TRBJ2-7; D remains unclear. This CDR3 contains 14 residues. Germline CDR1 LNHDA, CDR2 SQIVND (reference sequence). This CDR3 reads CSSSMSYTPYEQYF. The CDR3 DNA sequence: TGTTCCAGTAGTATGTCGTACACCCCCTACGAGCAGTACTTC.

The rearrangement uses TRBV24-1 and TRBJ1-5, with D perhaps TRBD1 (6 bases). Trimming cost V 7 bases and J 4 bases, with 10 bases left between them. Germline values: CDR1 KGHDR, CDR2 SFDVKD. This CDR3 is 13 amino acids long. The chain's CDR3 is CATSTRGNQPQHF. The CDR3 region has the DNA TGTGCCACCAGCACTAGGGGGAATCAGCCCCAGCATTTT.

The V and J genes are TRBV7-3 and TRBJ2-7, with 8 bases fitting TRBD1. V dropped 4 bases and J dropped 5; count of bases not matched to a gene: 7. CDR1 SGHTA and CDR2 FQGTGA come from the germline V gene. The CDR3 is 14 amino acids. As DNA, the CDR3 is TGTGCCAGCAGCTGCTGGGACAGGACCGACGAGCAGTACTTC. Amino acids: CASSCWDRTDEQYF. Variable domain in full (rest from reference TRBV7-3 and TRBJ2-7): GAGVSQTPSNKVTEKGKYVELRCDPISGHTALYWYRQSLGQGPEFLIYFQGTGAADDSGLPNDRFFAVRPEGSVSTLKIQRTERGDSAVYLCASSCWDRTDEQYFGPGTRLTVT.

This clonotype is termed medium-sized. The rearrangement uses TRBV6-1 and TRBJ1-4; D perhaps matches TRBD1 (5 bases). Trimming removed 4 bases at V and 7 bases at J, with 19 bases between. The CDR3 length is 16 residues. Germline CDR1 reads MNHNS; CDR2 reads SASEGT. This CDR3 reads CASSARAWGVGEKLFF. CDR3 nucleotides: TGTGCCAGCAGTGCCCGGGCGTGGGGGGTAGGTGAAAAACTGTTTTTT.

The chain is built from TRBV14 and TRBJ2-1; the match to TRBD1 covers 7 bases. In germline, CDR1 is SGHDN, CDR2 FVKESK. The V segment lost 3 bases and the J segment 10 bases; nucleotides outside the gene matches: 9. CDR3 length equals 14 residues. This CDR3 is CASSHRTGAREQFF. The CDR3 nucleotides read TGTGCCAGCAGCCATCGGACAGGCGCAAGGGAGCAGTTCTTC.

This clonotype was counted between two and nine times. The V and J genes are TRBV7-2 and TRBJ2-5; no reliable D call. Per germline, CDR1 SGHTA and CDR2 FQGNSA. The CDR3 has 14 residues. With 1 base removed from V and 5 bases from J, the gap between germline ends came to 11 bases. The CDR3 loop is CASSLGGGTETQYF. For the CDR3, the DNA is TGTGCCAGCAGCTTAGGAGGCGGAACGGAGACCCAGTACTTC.

As to this clonotype: A read error may be the cause here, since a much bigger clone is one base away. The CDR3 is CSSSRDRPPNTGELFF. The CDR3 DNA sequence: TGTTCCAGCAGTCGCGACAGGCCCCCGAACACCGGGGAGCTGTTTTTT. The gene calls are TRBV7-2 and TRBJ2-2, with TRBD1 as a possible D gene (6 bases). CDR3 length: 16 amino acids. Germline loops: CDR1 SGHTA, CDR2 FQGNSA.

In its sample, this clonotype was seen a few times. V is TRBV20-1 and J is TRBJ1-1, with TRBD1 identical over 8 bases. Germline CDR1 and CDR2: DFQATT and SNEGSKA (reference sequence). This CDR3 is built from 13 residues. V lost 6 bases to trimming and J lost 2 bases; unmatched junction nucleotides: 5. The CDR3 loop is CSALQGGNTEAFF. In DNA, the CDR3 is TGCAGTGCCCTACAGGGGGGCAACACTGAAGCTTTCTTT.